This T cell receptor beta chain stems from a study of T cell responses to AZD1222 COVID-19 vaccine. Overall study context: Recipients boosted at about 4 weeks or about 12 weeks are pooled. Findings of the study overall: CD4 TCRs covered the whole spike, strongest at regions 160-218 and 743-854. Receipt of two AZD1222 doses was followed by a rise in Spike-specific TCR breadth and depth. Females made up more of the donors, who were largely white British, and clonal diversity may have come out too low.

The CDR3 length is 12 residues. Germline CDR1 and CDR2: ENHRY and SYGVKD. Worth noting for this clone: Its matching antigen is unknown.

Some clones are missing from TCRdb's copy, which holds only in-frame ones; the method was immunoSEQ multiplex PCR. Of some 110,000 clones listed, over 75% are singletons. This clonotype originated in an adult in good health. V gene TRBV10-3 combines with J gene TRBJ1-3; no definite D call. Sequencing used peripheral blood, obtained on day 0 of AZD1222 vaccination. The CDR3 reads CVGEGSGNTIYF. As DNA, the CDR3 is TGTGTCGGGGAGGGATCAGGAAACACCATATATTTT.